Listed below are T cell receptor beta chains from one sample, sequenced in a study of lymphopenia after photon versus proton radiotherapy. The protocol was immunoSEQ multiplex PCR, while the TCRdb copy is restricted to in-frame clones and leaves out a portion. This sample has roughly 26,000 clones, with more than 80% found just once. The source material was peripheral blood, sampled from a patient treated with photon-based radiotherapy. These receptors were obtained from a man aged 35-49 years with gastric cancer. Both conserved end residues are part of each CDR3. D genes are given only for firm matches. Clone size is stated in some rows and not others, as once, few, many or a class when expanded.

v_gene	abundance	d_gene	j_gene	CDR3nt	CDR3aa
TRBV10-3	.	.	TRBJ2-7	TGTGCCATCACCGACTCGGACGGCTCCTACGAGCAGTACTTC	CAITDSDGSYEQYF
TRBV5-1	.	TRBD2	TRBJ2-5	TGCGCCAGCAGCCGAAACATCGGGACTAGCGGCCCTGAGACCCAGTACTTC	CASSRNIGTSGPETQYF
TRBV18	.	.	TRBJ2-2	TGTGCCAGCTCACCAACTGGCGGGGAGCTGTTTTTT	CASSPTGGELFF
TRBV7-9	few	TRBD1	TRBJ1-1	TGTGCCAGCAGCTTAGGGGGGACAGGGCCGGACACTGAAGCTTTCTTT	CASSLGGTGPDTEAFF
TRBV6-1	.	.	TRBJ2-5	TGTGCCAGCAGTACACGAGAGACCCAGTACTTC	CASSTRETQYF
TRBV7-3	.	.	TRBJ2-5	TGTGCCAGCAGCTATGCCCGGCAGGGGGGCGAGACCCAGTACTTC	CASSYARQGGETQYF
TRBV2	.	.	TRBJ1-2	TGTGCCAGCAGTGTGGGACCCGACTATGGCTACACCTTC	CASSVGPDYGYTF
TRBV28	.	.	TRBJ2-2	TGTGCCAGCAGTTCTTTGACTAACACCGGGGAGCTGTTTTTT	CASSSLTNTGELFF
TRBV11-1	.	TRBD2	TRBJ2-2	TGTGCCAGCAGCGCCCGGGAGGGGGGATACACCGGGGAGCTGTTTTTT	CASSAREGGYTGELFF
TRBV6-5	.	TRBD1	TRBJ2-1	TGTGCCAGCAGTTACACGGGACAGGGGCCCTACAATGAGCAGTTCTTC	CASSYTGQGPYNEQFF
TRBV11-2	.	.	TRBJ1-3	TGTGCCAGCAGCCGTTCGGGCAGGAGCGACTCTGGAAACACCATATATTTT	CASSRSGRSDSGNTIYF
TRBV5-6	.	TRBD1	TRBJ1-1	TGTGCCAGCAGCTTAGGGGGCTGGGTGAACACTGAAGCTTTCTTT	CASSLGGWVNTEAFF
TRBV5-1	.	.	TRBJ2-3	TGCGCCAGCAGCTCACAGGGAACAGATACGCAGTATTTT	CASSSQGTDTQYF
TRBV27	few	.	TRBJ2-1	TGTGCCAGCAGTTTATTCGGGGATAGCTCCTACAATGAGCAGTTCTTC	CASSLFGDSSYNEQFF
TRBV5-1	once	.	TRBJ2-3	TGCGCCAGCAGCTTTCGAGGTACTGCTGCAGATACGCAGTATTTT	CASSFRGTAADTQYF
TRBV7-8	.	.	TRBJ2-7	TGTGCCAGCAGCTCGGGACCGACTGCCTACGAGCAGTACTTC	CASSSGPTAYEQYF
TRBV4-2	.	TRBD1	TRBJ2-7	TGTGCCAGCAGCCAAGATCAAGGGGGACAGGATCTATCCTACGAGCAGTACTTC	CASSQDQGGQDLSYEQYF
TRBV18	.	.	TRBJ1-1	TGTGCCAGCTCACCAGGCCAAGCTGAAGCTTTCTTT	CASSPGQAEAFF
TRBV30	.	TRBD1	TRBJ1-6	TGTGCCTGGAGTGTAGGTGGACAGGGGAATTCACCCCTCCACTTT	CAWSVGGQGNSPLHF
TRBV7-9	.	TRBD1	TRBJ2-4	TGTGCCAGCAGCTCGACCATGGCACAGGGGGCCAAAAACATTCAGTACTTC	CASSSTMAQGAKNIQYF
TRBV10-3	.	.	TRBJ1-2	TGTGCCATCAGTGAGTCGACCGCTCAAGGCTACACCTTC	CAISESTAQGYTF
TRBV11-3	.	.	TRBJ2-1	TGTGCCAGCAGCTTAGGCACCCCGGGGACCTACAATGAGCAGTTCTTC	CASSLGTPGTYNEQFF
TRBV10-1	.	TRBD1	TRBJ1-3	TGCGCCAGCAGTGACAGGGGGAACACCATATATTTT	CASSDRGNTIYF
TRBV30	.	.	TRBJ2-1	TGTGCCTGGAGTGCGGGGACGAGCTCCTACAATGAGCAGTTCTTC	CAWSAGTSSYNEQFF
TRBV29-1	.	.	TRBJ1-2	TGCAGCGTTGGAACCAAAGGGAGAGGTGGCTACACCTTC	CSVGTKGRGGYTF
TRBV10-3	once	.	TRBJ1-1	TGTGCCATCGGCCTCGGGGGGGGGACTGAAGCTTTCTTT	CAIGLGGGTEAFF
TRBV5-5	.	.	TRBJ1-1	TGTGCCAGCAGCCGCCTTGTCATAGGAGACACTGAAGCTTTCTTT	CASSRLVIGDTEAFF
TRBV11-1	.	.	TRBJ2-5	TGTGCCAGCAGCTTATTGGCAGGGGAGACCCAGTACTTC	CASSLLAGETQYF
TRBV6-1	.	TRBD2	TRBJ2-1	TGTGCCAGCAGTGAAGTAGCGGGGGGTTACAATGAGCAGTTCTTC	CASSEVAGGYNEQFF
TRBV11-2	.	TRBD1	TRBJ2-7	TGTGCCAGCAGCTTAGCGGGACAGCAAACCTACGAGCAGTACTTC	CASSLAGQQTYEQYF